The clone carrying this T cell receptor beta chain was picked up one time. Its specificity is not known. The entry originates in a study of T cell responses to AZD1222 COVID-19 vaccine. Whole-study results and caveats: Possibly, clonal diversity was underestimated; donors were largely white British and included more females. Spike was spanned by vaccine-associated CD4 TCRs, with dominance at 160-218 and 743-854. At baseline, seropositivity was found in only a handful of AZD1222 recipients. Reportedly, nearly half of unique spike TCRs recognized epitopes outside B.1.351/B.1.1.7 mutations.

Only in-frame clones appear in the TCRdb table, and some are missing; sequencing was by immunoSEQ multiplex PCR. The sample has approximately 140,000 clones; 89% are singletons. The starting material was peripheral blood, obtained on day 0 of AZD1222 vaccination. The receptor's source is an adult in good health.

The CDR3 region has the DNA TGTGCCAGCAGTTTAGTCAGTAATTCACCCCTCCACTTT. Encoded protein: CASSLVSNSPLHF. V gene TRBV27 combines with J gene TRBJ1-6; D is unclear. Germline CDR1 MNHEY, CDR2 SMNVEV (reference sequence). This CDR3 has 13 amino acids. The V gene lost 2 bases and the J gene lost 6 bases, with 5 bases spanning the gap.